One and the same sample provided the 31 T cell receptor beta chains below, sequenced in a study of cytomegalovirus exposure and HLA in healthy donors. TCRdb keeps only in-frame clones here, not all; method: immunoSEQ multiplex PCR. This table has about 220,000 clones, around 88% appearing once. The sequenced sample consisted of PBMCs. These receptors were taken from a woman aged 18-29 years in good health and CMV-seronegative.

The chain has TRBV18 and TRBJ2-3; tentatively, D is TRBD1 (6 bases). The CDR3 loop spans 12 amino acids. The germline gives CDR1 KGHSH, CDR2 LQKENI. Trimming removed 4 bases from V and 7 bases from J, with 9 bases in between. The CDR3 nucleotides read TGTGCCAGCTCACGAGACAGGAATACGCAGTATTTT. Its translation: CASSRDRNTQYF.

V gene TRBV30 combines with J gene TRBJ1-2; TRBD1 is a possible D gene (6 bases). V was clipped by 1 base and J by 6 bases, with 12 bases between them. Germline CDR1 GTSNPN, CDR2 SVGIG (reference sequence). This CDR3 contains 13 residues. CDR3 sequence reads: CAWSGDRIDGYTF. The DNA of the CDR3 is TGTGCCTGGAGTGGAGACAGGATTGATGGCTACACCTTC.

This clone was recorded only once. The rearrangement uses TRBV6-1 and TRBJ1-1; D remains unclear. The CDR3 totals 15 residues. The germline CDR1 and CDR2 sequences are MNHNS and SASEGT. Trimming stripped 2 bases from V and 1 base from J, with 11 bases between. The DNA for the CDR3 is TGTGCCAGCAGTGAAATAAGGGAGAGGAACACTGAAGCTTTCTTT. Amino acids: CASSEIRERNTEAFF.

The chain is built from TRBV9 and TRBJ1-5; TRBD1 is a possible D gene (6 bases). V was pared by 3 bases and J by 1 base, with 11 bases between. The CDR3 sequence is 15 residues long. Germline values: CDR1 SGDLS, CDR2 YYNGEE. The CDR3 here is CASSGGGGSNQPQHF. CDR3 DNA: TGTGCCAGCAGCGGGGGGGGCGGGAGCAATCAGCCCCAGCATTTT.

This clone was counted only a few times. CDR3 residues: CASSEADRADQPQHF. CDR3 coding DNA: TGTGCCAGCAGTGAAGCCGACAGGGCTGATCAGCCCCAGCATTTT. The chain links TRBV2 to TRBJ1-5; 7 nucleotides match TRBD1. Per germline, CDR1 SNHLY and CDR2 FYNNEI. The J segment lost 5 bases and the V segment lost 0 bases, leaving 4 bases of the junction unmatched. The CDR3 runs 15 residues.

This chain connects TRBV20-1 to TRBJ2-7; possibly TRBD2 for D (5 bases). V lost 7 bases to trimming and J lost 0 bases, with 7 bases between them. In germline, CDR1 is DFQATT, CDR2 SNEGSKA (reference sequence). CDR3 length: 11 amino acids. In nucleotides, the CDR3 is TGCAGTGGGGAGTTCTCCTACGAGCAGTACTTC. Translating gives CSGEFSYEQYF.

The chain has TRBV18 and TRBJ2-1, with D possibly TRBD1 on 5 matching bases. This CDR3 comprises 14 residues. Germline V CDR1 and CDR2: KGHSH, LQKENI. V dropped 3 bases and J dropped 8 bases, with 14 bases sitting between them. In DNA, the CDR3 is TGTGCCAGCTCACCGACGTCAGGGAATTATGAGCAGTTCTTC. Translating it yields CASSPTSGNYEQFF.

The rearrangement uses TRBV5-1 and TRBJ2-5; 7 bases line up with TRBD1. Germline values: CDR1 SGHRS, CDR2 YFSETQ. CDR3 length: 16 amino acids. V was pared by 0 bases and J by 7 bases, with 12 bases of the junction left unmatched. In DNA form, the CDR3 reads TGCGCCAGCAGCTTGGGGACAGGCCGCAACCGGGGGACCCAGTACTTC. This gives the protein CASSLGTGRNRGTQYF.

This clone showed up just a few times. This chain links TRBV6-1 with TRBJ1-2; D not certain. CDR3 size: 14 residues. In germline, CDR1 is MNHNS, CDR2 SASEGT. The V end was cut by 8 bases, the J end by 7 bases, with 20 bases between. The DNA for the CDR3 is TGTGCCAGCTTTAATCCCAGGTCTAAAATTGGCTACACCTTC. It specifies CASFNPRSKIGYTF.

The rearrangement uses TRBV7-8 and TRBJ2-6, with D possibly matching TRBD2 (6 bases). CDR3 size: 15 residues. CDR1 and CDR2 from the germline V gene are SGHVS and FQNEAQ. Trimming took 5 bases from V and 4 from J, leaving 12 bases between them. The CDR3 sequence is CASSPRGLGANVLTF. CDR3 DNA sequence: TGTGCCAGCAGCCCCCGGGGACTGGGGGCCAACGTCCTGACTTTC.

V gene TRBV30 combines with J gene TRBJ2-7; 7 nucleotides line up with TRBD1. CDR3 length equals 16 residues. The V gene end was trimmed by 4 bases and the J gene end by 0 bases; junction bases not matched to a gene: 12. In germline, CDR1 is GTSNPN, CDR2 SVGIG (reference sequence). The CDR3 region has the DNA TGTGCCTGGACCCCCCCCGGGACAGAGTACTCCTACGAGCAGTACTTC. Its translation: CAWTPPGTEYSYEQYF.

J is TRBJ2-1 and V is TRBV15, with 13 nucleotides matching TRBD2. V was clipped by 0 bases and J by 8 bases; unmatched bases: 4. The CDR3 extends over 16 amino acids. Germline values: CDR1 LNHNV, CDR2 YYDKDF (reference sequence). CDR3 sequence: CATSRDWTSGSDEQFF. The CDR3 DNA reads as TGTGCCACCAGCAGAGATTGGACTAGCGGGAGTGATGAGCAGTTCTTC. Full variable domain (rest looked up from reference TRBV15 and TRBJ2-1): DAMVIQNPRYQVTQFGKPVTLSCSQTLNHNVMYWYQQKSSQAPKLLFHYYDKDFNNEADTPDNFQSRRPNTSFCFLDIRSPGLGDTAMYLCATSRDWTSGSDEQFFGPGTRLTVL.

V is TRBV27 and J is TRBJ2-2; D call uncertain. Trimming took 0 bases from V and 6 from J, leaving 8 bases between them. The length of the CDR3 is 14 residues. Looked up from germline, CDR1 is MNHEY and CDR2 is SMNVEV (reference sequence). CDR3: CASSLSAVAGELFF. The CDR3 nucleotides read TGTGCCAGCAGTTTATCGGCGGTGGCCGGGGAGCTGTTTTTT.

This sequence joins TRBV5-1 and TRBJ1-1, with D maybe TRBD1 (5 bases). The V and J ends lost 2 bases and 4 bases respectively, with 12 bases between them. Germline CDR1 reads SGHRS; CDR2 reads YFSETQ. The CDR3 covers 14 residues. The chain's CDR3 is CASSFGDLGTEAFF. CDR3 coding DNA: TGCGCCAGCAGCTTTGGGGACTTGGGCACTGAAGCTTTCTTT.

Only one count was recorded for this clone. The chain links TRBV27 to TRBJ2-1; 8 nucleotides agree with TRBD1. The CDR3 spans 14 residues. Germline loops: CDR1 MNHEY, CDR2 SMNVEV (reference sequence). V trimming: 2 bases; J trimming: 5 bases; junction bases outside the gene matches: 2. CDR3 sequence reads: CASSLPGQDNEQFF. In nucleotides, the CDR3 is TGTGCCAGCAGTTTACCGGGACAGGACAATGAGCAGTTCTTC.

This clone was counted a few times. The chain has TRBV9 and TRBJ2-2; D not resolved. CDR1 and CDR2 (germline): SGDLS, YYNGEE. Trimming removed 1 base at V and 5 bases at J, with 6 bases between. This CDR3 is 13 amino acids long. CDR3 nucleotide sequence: TGTGCCAGCAGCGTATACTTGACCGGGGAGCTGTTTTTT. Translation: CASSVYLTGELFF.

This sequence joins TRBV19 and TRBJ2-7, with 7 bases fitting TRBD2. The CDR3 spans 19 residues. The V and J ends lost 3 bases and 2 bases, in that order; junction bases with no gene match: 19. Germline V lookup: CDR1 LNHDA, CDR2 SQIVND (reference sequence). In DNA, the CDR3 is TGTGCCAGTAGTATCGGTTCGGAGGGGCCTTCGGGGGGAGCCTACGAGCAGTACTTC. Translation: CASSIGSEGPSGGAYEQYF.

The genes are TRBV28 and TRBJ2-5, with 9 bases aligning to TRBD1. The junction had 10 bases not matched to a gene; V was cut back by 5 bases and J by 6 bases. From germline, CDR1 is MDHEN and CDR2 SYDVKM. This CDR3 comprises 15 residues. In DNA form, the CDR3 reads TGTGCCAGCAGTCGGAGGACAGGGGACGAAAAGACCCAGTACTTC. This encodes CASSRRTGDEKTQYF.

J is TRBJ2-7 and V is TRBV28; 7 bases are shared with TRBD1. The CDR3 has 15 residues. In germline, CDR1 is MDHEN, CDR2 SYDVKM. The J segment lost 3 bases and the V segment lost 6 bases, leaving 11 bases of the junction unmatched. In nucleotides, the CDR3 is TGTGCCAGCAGCCCCGGGACAGTTAAAGGCTACGAGCAGTACTTC. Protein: CASSPGTVKGYEQYF. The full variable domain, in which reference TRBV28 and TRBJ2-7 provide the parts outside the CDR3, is DVKVTQSSRYLVKRTGEKVFLECVQDMDHENMFWYRQDPGLGLRLIYFSYDVKMKEKGDIPEGYSVSREKKERFSLILESASTNQTSMYLCASSPGTVKGYEQYFGPGTRLTVT.

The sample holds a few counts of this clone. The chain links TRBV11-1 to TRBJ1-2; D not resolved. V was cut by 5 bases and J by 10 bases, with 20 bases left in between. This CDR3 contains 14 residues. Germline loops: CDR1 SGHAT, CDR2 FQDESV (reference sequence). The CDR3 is CASSAWTGSYTYTF. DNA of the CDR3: TGTGCCAGCAGCGCTTGGACGGGGTCTTACACCTACACCTTC.

CDR3 nucleotides: TGTGCCAGCAGCTTTGCGCGGGGCACTGAAGCTTTCTTT. This translates into CASSFARGTEAFF. The chain recombines TRBV11-2 with TRBJ1-1; no reliable D call. Deletions cut 3 bases from V and 4 bases from J, with 9 bases between. Germline V gene sequence: CDR1 SGHAT, CDR2 FQNNGV. The CDR3 length is 13 residues.

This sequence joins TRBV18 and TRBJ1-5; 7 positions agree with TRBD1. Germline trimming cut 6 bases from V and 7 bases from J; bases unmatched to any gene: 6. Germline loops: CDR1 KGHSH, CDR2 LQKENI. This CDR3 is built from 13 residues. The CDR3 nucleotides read TGTGCCAGCTCCTTGACAGGGAACCAGCCCCAGCATTTT. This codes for CASSLTGNQPQHF.

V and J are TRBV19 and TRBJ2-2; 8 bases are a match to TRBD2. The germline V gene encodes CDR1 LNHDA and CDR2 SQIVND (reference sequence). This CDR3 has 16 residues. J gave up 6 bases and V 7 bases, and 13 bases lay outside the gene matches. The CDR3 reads CASTVLAAPEPGELFF. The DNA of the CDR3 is TGTGCCAGTACCGTACTAGCGGCACCGGAACCCGGGGAGCTGTTTTTT.

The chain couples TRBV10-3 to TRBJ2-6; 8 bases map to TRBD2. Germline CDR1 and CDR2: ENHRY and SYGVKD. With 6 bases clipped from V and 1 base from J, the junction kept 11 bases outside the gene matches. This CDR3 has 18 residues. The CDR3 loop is CAISPFLAGKSGANVLTF. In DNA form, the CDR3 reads TGTGCCATCAGCCCCTTTCTAGCGGGTAAATCTGGGGCCAACGTCCTGACTTTC.

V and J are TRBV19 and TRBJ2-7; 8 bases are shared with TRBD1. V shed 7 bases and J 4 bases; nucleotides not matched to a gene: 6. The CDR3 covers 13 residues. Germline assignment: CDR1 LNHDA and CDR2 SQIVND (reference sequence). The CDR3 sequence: CASTATGGYEQYF. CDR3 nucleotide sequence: TGTGCCAGTACCGCCACAGGGGGGTACGAGCAGTACTTC.

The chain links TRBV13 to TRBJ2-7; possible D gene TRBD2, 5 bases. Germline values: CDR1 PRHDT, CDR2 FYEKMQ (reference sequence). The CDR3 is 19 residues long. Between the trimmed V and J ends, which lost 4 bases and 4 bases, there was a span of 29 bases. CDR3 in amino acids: CASSSLALGAPPSPYEQYF. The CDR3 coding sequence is TGTGCCAGCAGCTCGTTAGCGTTGGGCGCCCCACCATCCCCGTACGAGCAGTACTTC.

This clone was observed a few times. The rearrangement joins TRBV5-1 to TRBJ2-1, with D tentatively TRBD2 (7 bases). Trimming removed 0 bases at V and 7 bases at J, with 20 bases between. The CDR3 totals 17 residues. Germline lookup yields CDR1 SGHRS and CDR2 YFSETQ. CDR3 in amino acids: CASSLEPLGGRGNEQFF. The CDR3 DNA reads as TGCGCCAGCAGCTTGGAACCGCTAGGGGGGAGGGGTAATGAGCAGTTCTTC. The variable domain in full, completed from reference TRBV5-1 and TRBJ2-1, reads KAGVTQTPRYLIKTRGQQVTLSCSPISGHRSVSWYQQTPGQGLQFLFEYFSETQRNKGNFPGRFSGRQFSNSRSEMNVSTLELGDSALYLCASSLEPLGGRGNEQFFGPGTRLTVL.

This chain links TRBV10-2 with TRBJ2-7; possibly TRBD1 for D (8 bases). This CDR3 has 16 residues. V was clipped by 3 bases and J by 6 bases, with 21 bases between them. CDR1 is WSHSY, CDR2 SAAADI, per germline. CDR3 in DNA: TGCGCCAGCAGTGACCCCGGGAGGACAGGGTACGGCGAGCAGTACTTC. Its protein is CASSDPGRTGYGEQYF.

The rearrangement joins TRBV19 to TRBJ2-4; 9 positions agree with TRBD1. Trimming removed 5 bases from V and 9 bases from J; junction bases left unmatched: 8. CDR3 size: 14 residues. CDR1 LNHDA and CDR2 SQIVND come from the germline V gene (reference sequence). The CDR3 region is CASSHRDRVGIQYF. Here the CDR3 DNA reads TGTGCCAGTAGTCACCGGGACAGGGTAGGCATTCAGTACTTC.

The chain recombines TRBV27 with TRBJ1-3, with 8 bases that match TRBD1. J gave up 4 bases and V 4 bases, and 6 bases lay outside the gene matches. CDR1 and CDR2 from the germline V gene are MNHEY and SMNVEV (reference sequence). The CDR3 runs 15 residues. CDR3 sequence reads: CASSSGGAGGNTIYF. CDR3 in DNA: TGTGCCAGCAGTTCAGGGGGCGCGGGGGGAAACACCATATATTTT.

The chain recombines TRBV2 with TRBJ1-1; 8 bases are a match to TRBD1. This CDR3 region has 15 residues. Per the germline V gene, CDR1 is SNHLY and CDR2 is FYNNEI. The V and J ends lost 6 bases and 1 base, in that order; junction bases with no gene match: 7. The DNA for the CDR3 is TGTGCCAGCAGGAACGACAGGGGTGGGAACACTGAAGCTTTCTTT. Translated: CASRNDRGGNTEAFF. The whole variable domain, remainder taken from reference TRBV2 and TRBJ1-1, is EPEVTQTPSHQVTQMGQEVILRCVPISNHLYFYWYRQILGQKVEFLVSFYNNEISEKSEIFDDQFSVERPDGSNFTLKIRSTKLEDSAMYFCASRNDRGGNTEAFFGQGTRLTVV.